This TCR beta chain comes out of a study of blood T cell repertoires in COVID-19. Study-wide background: COVID-19 samples collected from the United States, Italy and Spain covered acute and convalescent phases. T cells, B-cell-depleted T cells, or PBMCs supplied cDNA or gDNA.

In the original workflow: The assay estimated nucleated cells by amplifying reference gene primers. Sequencing used immunoSEQ multiplex PCR; TCRdb keeps in-frame clones, though not all of them. That table furnishes V, J and clone size, whereas the DNA furnished D and trimming. Of about 240,000 clones in the sample, roughly 86% were seen once. Per the germline V gene, CDR1 is KGHDR and CDR2 is SFDVKD. Trimming left V 9 bases short and J 0 bases short, with 11 bases between. The CDR3 length is 14 residues. Source material: peripheral blood. This sequence joins TRBV24-1 and TRBJ1-3, with D unresolved. The receptor's source is an elderly man with acute or convalescent COVID-19. CDR3 residues: CATSDSHSGNTIYF. CDR3 in DNA: TGTGCCACCTCGGACTCACACTCTGGAAACACCATATATTTT.